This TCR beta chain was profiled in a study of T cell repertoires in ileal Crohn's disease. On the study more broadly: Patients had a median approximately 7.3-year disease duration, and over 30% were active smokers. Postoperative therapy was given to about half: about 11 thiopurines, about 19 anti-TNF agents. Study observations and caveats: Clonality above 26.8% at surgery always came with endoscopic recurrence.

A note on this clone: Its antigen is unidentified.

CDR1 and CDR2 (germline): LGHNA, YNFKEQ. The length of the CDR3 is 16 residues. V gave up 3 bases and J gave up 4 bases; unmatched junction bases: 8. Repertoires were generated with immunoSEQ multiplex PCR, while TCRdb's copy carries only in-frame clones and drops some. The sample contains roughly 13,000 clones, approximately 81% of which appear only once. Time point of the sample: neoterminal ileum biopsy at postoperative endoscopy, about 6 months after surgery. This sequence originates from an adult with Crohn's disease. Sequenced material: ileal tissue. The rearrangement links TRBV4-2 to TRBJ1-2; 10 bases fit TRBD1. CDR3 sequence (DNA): TGTGCCAGCAGCCAGGCCGGGACAGGGGAGACCTATGGCTACACCTTC. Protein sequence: CASSQAGTGETYGYTF.